This is a list of T cell receptor beta chains from one sample in a study of cytomegalovirus exposure and HLA in healthy donors. TCRdb keeps only in-frame clones here, not all; method: immunoSEQ multiplex PCR. The repertoire holds some 150,000 clones, with over 65% as singletons. Sequences were obtained from PBMCs. Receptor source: a man aged 35 to 55 in good health and CMV-seronegative. CDR3s include the opening cysteine and the closing phenylalanine or tryptophan. The D gene is left open where the match is weak. Expanded clones are given a class, and other clones once, few, many or no size at all.

-,-,TRBV7-9,TRBJ2-7,CASSPGVGARIEQYF,TGTGCCAGCAGCCCAGGTGTGGGGGCCCGGATTGAGCAGTACTTC
-,TRBD1,TRBV11-3,TRBJ2-2,CASSSTGGGTGELFF,TGTGCCAGCAGCTCCACAGGGGGCGGCACCGGGGAGCTGTTTTTT
-,TRBD1,TRBV7-8,TRBJ1-4,CASSLGDREHEKLFF,TGTGCCAGCAGCTTGGGGGACAGGGAGCATGAAAAACTGTTTTTT
-,TRBD1,TRBV27,TRBJ2-7,CASSLSGTAFYEQYF,TGTGCCAGCAGTTTATCAGGGACAGCGTTCTACGAGCAGTACTTC
few,TRBD1,TRBV6-6,TRBJ1-6,CASSLTGTGGLSLHF,TGTGCCAGCAGCTTGACCGGGACAGGGGGTCTATCCCTCCACTTT
-,-,TRBV2,TRBJ1-4,CASSGTEDNEKLFF,TGTGCCAGCAGTGGGACAGAAGATAATGAAAAACTGTTTTTT
-,TRBD2,TRBV5-1,TRBJ2-2,CASSLGPSGGSNTGELFF,TGCGCTAGCAGCTTGGGTCCCAGCGGGGGATCGAACACCGGGGAGCTGTTTTTT
-,-,TRBV9,TRBJ1-1,CASSVGSGTGWGTEAFF,TGTGCCAGCAGCGTAGGATCGGGAACAGGGTGGGGGACTGAAGCTTTCTTT
few,TRBD2,TRBV7-3,TRBJ2-5,CASSLGLAGEWETQYF,TGTGCCAGCAGCTTAGGGCTAGCGGGAGAGTGGGAGACCCAGTACTTC
-,-,TRBV2,TRBJ1-2,CASSEANRQGEGYTF,TGTGCCAGCAGTGAAGCGAATAGGCAGGGTGAGGGCTACACCTTC
-,-,TRBV9,TRBJ2-2,CASSALSIANTGELFF,TGTGCCAGCAGCGCGTTGAGTATCGCGAACACCGGGGAGCTGTTTTTT
-,TRBD2,TRBV4-2,TRBJ2-2,CASSQGTSGRTPTGELFF,TGTGCCAGCAGCCAAGGGACTAGCGGGAGGACACCCACCGGGGAGCTGTTTTTT
-,-,TRBV28,TRBJ2-3,CASRQVPSTDTQYF,TGTGCCAGCAGACAGGTTCCTAGCACAGATACGCAGTATTTT
-,-,TRBV14,TRBJ2-1,CASSQDLGLPRNEQFF,TGTGCCAGCAGCCAAGATTTGGGACTCCCTCGCAATGAGCAGTTCTTC
-,-,TRBV5-1,TRBJ1-1,CASSSRRGGTEAFF,TGCGCCAGCAGCTCCCGGAGAGGGGGCACTGAAGCTTTCTTT
-,-,TRBV7-8,TRBJ1-2,CASSLYRGGYGYTF,TGTGCCAGCAGCTTATATCGGGGGGGCTATGGCTACACCTTC
-,TRBD1,TRBV7-9,TRBJ1-2,CASVDRGNYGYTF,TGTGCCAGCGTAGACAGGGGTAACTATGGCTACACCTTC
-,-,TRBV11-2,TRBJ2-3,CASSVGGRGTDTQYF,TGTGCCAGCAGCGTCGGGGGTCGGGGCACAGATACGCAGTATTTT
-,TRBD2,TRBV27,TRBJ2-5,CASSLSPPRGGRETQYF,TGTGCCAGCAGTTTATCGCCACCTCGGGGGGGCCGAGAGACCCAGTACTTC
-,-,TRBV11-2,TRBJ1-1,CAISALRGTEAFF,TGTGCCATTTCGGCACTTCGGGGCACTGAAGCTTTCTTT
-,-,TRBV18,TRBJ2-7,CASSPMEEQYF,TGTGCCAGCTCACCTATGGAGGAGCAGTACTTC
-,TRBD2,TRBV6-6,TRBJ2-1,CASSFREGYNEQFF,TGTGCCAGCAGTTTCCGGGAGGGTTACAATGAGCAGTTCTTC
-,TRBD1,TRBV2,TRBJ1-2,CASSGQGHYGYTF,TGTGCCAGCAGCGGACAGGGCCACTATGGCTACACCTTC
few,TRBD1,TRBV19,TRBJ1-1,CASSTGTVNTEAFF,TGTGCCAGTAGTACAGGGACAGTGAACACTGAAGCTTTCTTT
-,TRBD2,TRBV30,TRBJ2-7,CAWMASGSPSYEQYF,TGTGCCTGGATGGCTAGCGGGAGTCCCTCCTACGAGCAGTACTTC
-,TRBD1,TRBV2,TRBJ1-5,CASSDWTGGQPQHF,TGTGCCAGCAGTGATTGGACAGGGGGTCAGCCCCAGCATTTT
-,-,TRBV7-6,TRBJ2-1,CASSLAAGDEQFF,TGTGCCAGCAGCTTAGCGGCAGGCGATGAGCAGTTCTTC
-,TRBD1,TRBV27,TRBJ2-7,CASSSRQGKHYEQYF,TGTGCCAGCAGCTCCCGACAGGGGAAACACTACGAGCAGTACTTC
-,TRBD2,TRBV5-1,TRBJ2-7,CASRQGLAPTYEQYF,TGCGCCAGCAGACAGGGACTAGCTCCTACCTACGAGCAGTACTTC
-,-,TRBV15,TRBJ2-5,CATSRDQRSIETQYF,TGTGCCACCAGCAGAGACCAAAGGAGTATTGAGACCCAGTACTTC
-,-,TRBV7-2,TRBJ2-5,CASSRGGYKQETQYF,TGTGCCAGCAGCCGAGGGGGATACAAACAAGAGACCCAGTACTTC
-,TRBD2,TRBV7-9,TRBJ2-5,CSSSLAGTGQETQYF,TGTTCCAGCAGCTTAGCGGGGACTGGACAAGAGACCCAGTACTTC
-,TRBD1,TRBV19,TRBJ1-2,CASSIIGGLYGYTF,TGTGCCAGTAGTATTATAGGGGGCCTCTATGGCTACACCTTC
once,-,TRBV27,TRBJ1-2,CASSSRESANYGYTF,TGTGCCAGCAGTTCGCGGGAATCTGCTAACTATGGCTACACCTTC
-,-,TRBV7-9,TRBJ2-7,CASSLGDLDEQYF,TGTGCCAGCAGCTTAGGAGACCTAGACGAGCAGTACTTC
-,-,TRBV15,TRBJ2-7,CATSRGGQHAYEQYF,TGTGCCACCAGCAGAGGAGGACAGCACGCCTACGAGCAGTACTTC
few,TRBD2,TRBV27,TRBJ2-1,CASCISGGAGEQFF,TGTGCCAGCTGTATTAGCGGGGGGGCCGGTGAGCAGTTCTTC
-,TRBD2,TRBV5-1,TRBJ2-3,CASSLTSGNTDTQYF,TGCGCCAGCAGCTTGACTAGCGGGAATACAGATACGCAGTATTTT
-,-,TRBV7-2,TRBJ2-7,CASSLNSGYEQYF,TGTGCCAGCAGCTTAAATAGCGGCTACGAGCAGTACTTC
-,-,TRBV4-2,TRBJ2-5,CASSQGEQETQYF,TGTGCCAGCAGCCAAGGCGAACAAGAGACCCAGTACTTC
-,TRBD1,TRBV7-9,TRBJ2-7,CASSLGDRQSYEQYF,TGTGCCAGCAGCTTAGGGGACAGGCAGTCCTACGAGCAGTACTTC
-,-,TRBV27,TRBJ1-1,CASAPWTVNTEAFF,TGTGCCAGTGCCCCCTGGACAGTGAACACTGAAGCTTTCTTT